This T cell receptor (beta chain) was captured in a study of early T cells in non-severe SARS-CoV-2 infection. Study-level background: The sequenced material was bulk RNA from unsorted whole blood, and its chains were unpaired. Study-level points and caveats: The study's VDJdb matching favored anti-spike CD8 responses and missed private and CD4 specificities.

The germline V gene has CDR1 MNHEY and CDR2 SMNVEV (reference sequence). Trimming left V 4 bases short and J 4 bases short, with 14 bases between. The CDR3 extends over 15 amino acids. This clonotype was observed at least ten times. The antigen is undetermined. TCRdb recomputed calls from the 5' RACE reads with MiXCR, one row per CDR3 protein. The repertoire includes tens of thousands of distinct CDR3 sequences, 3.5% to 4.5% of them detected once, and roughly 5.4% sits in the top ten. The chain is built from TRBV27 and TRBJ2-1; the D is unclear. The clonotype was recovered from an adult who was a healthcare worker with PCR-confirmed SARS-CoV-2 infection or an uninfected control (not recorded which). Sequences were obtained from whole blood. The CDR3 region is CASSSLDGEYNEQFF. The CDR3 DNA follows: TGTGCCAGCAGTTCGCTAGATGGCGAGTACAATGAGCAGTTCTTC.